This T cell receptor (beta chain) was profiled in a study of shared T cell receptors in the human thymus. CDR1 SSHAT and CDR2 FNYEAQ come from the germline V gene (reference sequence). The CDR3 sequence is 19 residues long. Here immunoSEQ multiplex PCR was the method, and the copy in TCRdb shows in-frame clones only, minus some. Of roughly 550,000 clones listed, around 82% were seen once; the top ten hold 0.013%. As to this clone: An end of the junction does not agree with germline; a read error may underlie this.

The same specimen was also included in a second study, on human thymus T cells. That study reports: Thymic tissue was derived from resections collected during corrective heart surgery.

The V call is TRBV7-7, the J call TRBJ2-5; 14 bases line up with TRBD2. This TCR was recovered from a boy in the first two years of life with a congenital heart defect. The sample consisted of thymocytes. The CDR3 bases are TGTGCTAGCAGCCCGAGCGGGACTAGCGGGAGTTGGGGCCAAGAGACCCAGTACTTC. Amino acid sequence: CASSPSGTSGSWGQETQYF.